This T cell receptor beta chain was retrieved from a study of radiotherapy plus CTLA-4 blockade in lung cancer. The method was immunoSEQ multiplex PCR; TCRdb's version includes in-frame clones alone and lacks a portion of them. The sample consists of some 73,000 clones, about 78% of them appearing once. With 6 bases removed from V and 2 bases from J, the gap between germline ends came to 14 bases. The CDR3 sequence is 14 residues long. The germline CDR1 and CDR2 sequences are SGHTA and FQGTGA. Sequenced here: peripheral blood, sampled from a patient treated with radiotherapy plus ipilimumab. This TCR came from a human donor with non-small cell lung cancer whose response to radiotherapy plus ipilimumab could not be evaluated. Some clones in this sample may be carry-over from other donors' samples. The gene calls are TRBV7-3 and TRBJ2-7; a weak D match, TRBD1 (5 bases). Here the CDR3 DNA reads TGTGCCAGCAGTACAGGACGGGCAACCTACGAGCAGTACTTC. Translating it yields CASSTGRATYEQYF.